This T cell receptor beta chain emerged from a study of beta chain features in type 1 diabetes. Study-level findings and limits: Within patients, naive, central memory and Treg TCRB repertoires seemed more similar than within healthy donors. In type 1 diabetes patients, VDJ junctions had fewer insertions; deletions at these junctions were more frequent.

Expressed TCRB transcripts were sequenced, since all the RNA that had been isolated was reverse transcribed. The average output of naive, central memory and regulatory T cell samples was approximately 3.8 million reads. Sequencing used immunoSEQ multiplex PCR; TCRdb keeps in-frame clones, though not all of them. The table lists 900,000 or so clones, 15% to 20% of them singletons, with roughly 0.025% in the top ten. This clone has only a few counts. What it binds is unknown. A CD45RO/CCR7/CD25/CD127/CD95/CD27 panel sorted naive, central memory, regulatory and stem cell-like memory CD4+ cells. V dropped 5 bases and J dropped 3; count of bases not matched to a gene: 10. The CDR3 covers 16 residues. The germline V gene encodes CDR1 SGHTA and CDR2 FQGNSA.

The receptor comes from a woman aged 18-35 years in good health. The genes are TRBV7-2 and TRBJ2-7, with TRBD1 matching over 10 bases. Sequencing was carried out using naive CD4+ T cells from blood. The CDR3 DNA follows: TGTGCCAGCAGCCCGAGACAGGGGGCGCTTTACTACGAGCAGTACTTC. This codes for CASSPRQGALYYEQYF.